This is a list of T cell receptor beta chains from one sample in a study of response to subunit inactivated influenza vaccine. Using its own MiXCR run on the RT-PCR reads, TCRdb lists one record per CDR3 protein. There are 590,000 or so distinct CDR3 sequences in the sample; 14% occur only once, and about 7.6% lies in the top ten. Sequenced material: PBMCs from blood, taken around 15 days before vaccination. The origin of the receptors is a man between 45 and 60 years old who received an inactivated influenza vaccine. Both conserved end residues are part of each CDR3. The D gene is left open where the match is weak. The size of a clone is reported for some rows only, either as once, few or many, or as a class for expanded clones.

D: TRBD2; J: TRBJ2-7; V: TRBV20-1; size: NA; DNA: TGCAGTGCAGCCTCTAGCGGGAGGGGCGAGCAGTACTTC; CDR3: CSAASSGRGEQYF
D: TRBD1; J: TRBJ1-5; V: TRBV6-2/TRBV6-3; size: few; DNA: TGTGCCAGCAGTAACCGGGACAGGGGAGGACCCCAGCATTTT; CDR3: CASSNRDRGGPQHF
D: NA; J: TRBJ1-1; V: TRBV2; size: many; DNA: TGTGCCAGCAGTTGGCGGCGTGAAGCTTTCTTT; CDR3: CASSWRREAFF
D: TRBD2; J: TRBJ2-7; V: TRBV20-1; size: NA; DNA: TGCAGTGCTAGAAGGCCCGGGCGGGGGGGCTCCTACGAGCAGTACTTC; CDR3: CSARRPGRGGSYEQYF
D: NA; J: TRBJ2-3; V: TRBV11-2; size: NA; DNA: TGTGCCAGCAGCTTTTCATTCGGCGCACTAGGAACGCAGTATTTT; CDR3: CASSFSFGALGTQYF
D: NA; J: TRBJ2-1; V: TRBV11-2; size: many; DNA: TGTGCCAGCAGCTTACGATTTGGCGGATCGGCTTACAATGAGCAGTTCTTC; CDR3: CASSLRFGGSAYNEQFF
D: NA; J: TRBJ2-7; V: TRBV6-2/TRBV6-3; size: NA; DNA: TGTGCCACCAGACAGTTCGCCTACGAGCAGTACTTC; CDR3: CATRQFAYEQYF
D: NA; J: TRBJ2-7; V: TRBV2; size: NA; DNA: TGTGCCAGCAGCAGTCCGCCGGAACCCTACGAGCAGTACTTC; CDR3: CASSSPPEPYEQYF
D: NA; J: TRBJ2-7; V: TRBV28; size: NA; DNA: TGTGCCAGCAGTTTCGGTTCCAGTAGCTACGAGCAGTACTTC; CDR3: CASSFGSSSYEQYF
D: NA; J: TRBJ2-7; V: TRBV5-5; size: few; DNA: TGTGCCAGCAGCCTCAAGGGAGACACTTACTACGAGCAGTACTTC; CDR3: CASSLKGDTYYEQYF
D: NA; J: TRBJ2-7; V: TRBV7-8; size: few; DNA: TGTGCCAGCAGCTCCCTAGCAACGTCTATGGAGCAGTACTTC; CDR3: CASSSLATSMEQYF
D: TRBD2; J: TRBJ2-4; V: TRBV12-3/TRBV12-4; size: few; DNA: TGTGCCAGCGGGGCCCGACTAGCGGGAGGTGGGAACATTCAGTACTTC; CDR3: CASGARLAGGGNIQYF
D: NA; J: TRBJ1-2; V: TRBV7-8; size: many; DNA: TGTGCCAGCAGATCAGGACGCTTTAACTATGGCTACACCTTC; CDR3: CASRSGRFNYGYTF
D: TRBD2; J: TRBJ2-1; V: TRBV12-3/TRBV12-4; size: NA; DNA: TGTGCCAGCGCTCCCGGGAGGTTGAATGAGCAGTTCTTC; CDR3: CASAPGRLNEQFF
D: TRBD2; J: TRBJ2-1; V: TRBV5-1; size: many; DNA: TGCGCCAGCAGCTTCGCGGGAGCTTTTGAGCAGTTCTTC; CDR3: CASSFAGAFEQFF
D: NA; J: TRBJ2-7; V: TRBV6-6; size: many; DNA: TGTGCCAGCAGTACGAACTACGAGCAGTACTTC; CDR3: CASSTNYEQYF
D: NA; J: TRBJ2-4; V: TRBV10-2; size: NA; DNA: TGCGCCAGCAGTGAGGAGGTATCCAAAAACATTCAGTACTTC; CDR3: CASSEEVSKNIQYF
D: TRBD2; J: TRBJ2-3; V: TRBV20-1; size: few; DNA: TGCAGTGCTAAACTAGCGTCAGATACGCAGTATTTT; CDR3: CSAKLASDTQYF
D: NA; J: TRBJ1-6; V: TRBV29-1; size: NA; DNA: TGCAGCGTGGGCCCAGGGCTGAATTCACCCCTCCACTTT; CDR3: CSVGPGLNSPLHF
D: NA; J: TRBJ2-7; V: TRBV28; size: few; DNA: TGTGCCAGCCGGTCGGGGTTGGGGTTCTACGAGCAGTACTTC; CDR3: CASRSGLGFYEQYF
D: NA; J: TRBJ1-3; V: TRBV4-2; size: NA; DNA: TGTGCCAGCAGCCAATCCGACTCTGGAAACACCATATATTTT; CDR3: CASSQSDSGNTIYF
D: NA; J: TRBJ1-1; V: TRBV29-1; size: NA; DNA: TGCAGCGCAAGCGGGGCTGGAACTGAAGCTTTCTTT; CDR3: CSASGAGTEAFF
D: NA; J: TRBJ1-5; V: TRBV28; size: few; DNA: TGTGCCAGCAGTCGCGAACCCCAGGAGTCTCAGCCCCAGCATTTT; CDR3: CASSREPQESQPQHF
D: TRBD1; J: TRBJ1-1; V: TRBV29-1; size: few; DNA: TGCAGCGTTGTTGACAGGGGCACTGAAGCTTTCTTT; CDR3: CSVVDRGTEAFF
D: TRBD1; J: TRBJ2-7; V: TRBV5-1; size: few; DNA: TGCGCCAGCAGCTTCTACGACTCCGGGACAGGGGGCGCCGAGCAGTACTTC; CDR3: CASSFYDSGTGGAEQYF
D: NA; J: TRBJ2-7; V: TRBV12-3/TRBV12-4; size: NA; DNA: TGTGCCAGCAGTTTAATTGGCCTCTACGAGCAGTACTTC; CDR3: CASSLIGLYEQYF
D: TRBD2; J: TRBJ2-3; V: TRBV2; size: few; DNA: TGTGCCAGCAGTCCGGGACTAGGGGTTACAGATACGCAGTATTTT; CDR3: CASSPGLGVTDTQYF
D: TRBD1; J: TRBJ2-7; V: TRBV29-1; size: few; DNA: TGCAGCGTTGGGGACAGGGCCTCCTACGAGCAGTACTTC; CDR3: CSVGDRASYEQYF
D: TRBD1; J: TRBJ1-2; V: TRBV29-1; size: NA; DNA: TGCACGACCGACAGGGAGGGTGGCTACACCTTC; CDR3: CTTDREGGYTF
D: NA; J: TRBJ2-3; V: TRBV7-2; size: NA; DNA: TGTGCCAGCAGCCCTATCCGGGGGCGAGGAGATACGCAGTATTTT; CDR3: CASSPIRGRGDTQYF
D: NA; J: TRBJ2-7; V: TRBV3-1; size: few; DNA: TGTGCCAGCAGCCAAGTGCCTAGAATCTACGAGCAGTACTTC; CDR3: CASSQVPRIYEQYF
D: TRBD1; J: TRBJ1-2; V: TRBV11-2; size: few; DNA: TGTGCCAGCAGCTCAACAGGGGGGGATGACTATGGCTACACCTTC; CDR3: CASSSTGGDDYGYTF
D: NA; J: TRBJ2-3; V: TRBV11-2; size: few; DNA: TGTGCCAGCAGCTTAGAAGGGATCGGCACAGATACGCAGTATTTT; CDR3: CASSLEGIGTDTQYF
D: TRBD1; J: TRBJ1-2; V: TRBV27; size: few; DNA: TGTGCCAGCAGTAATCTAGTGACAGGGATTAGGTATGGCTACACCTTC; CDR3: CASSNLVTGIRYGYTF
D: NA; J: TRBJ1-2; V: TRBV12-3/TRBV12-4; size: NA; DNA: TGTGCCAGCAGTTTAGCGTATGGGGGGCTCGCGTATGGCTACACCTTC; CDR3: CASSLAYGGLAYGYTF
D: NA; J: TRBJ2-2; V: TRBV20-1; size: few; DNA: TGCAGTGTTACGCAGGGAGTTAGCGGGGAGCTGTTTTTT; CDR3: CSVTQGVSGELFF
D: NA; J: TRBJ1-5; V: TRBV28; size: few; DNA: TGTGCCAGCAGTCTACCCGGGAGTAGCAATCAGCCCCAGCATTTT; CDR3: CASSLPGSSNQPQHF
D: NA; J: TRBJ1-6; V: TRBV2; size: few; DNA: TGTGCCAGCCGCCTGCAGGAGGGAAGTTCACCCCTCCACTTT; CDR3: CASRLQEGSSPLHF
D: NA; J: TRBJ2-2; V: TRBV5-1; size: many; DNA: TGCGCCAGCAGCCCCCAGGGTTATGACCGGGAGCTGTTTTTT; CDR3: CASSPQGYDRELFF
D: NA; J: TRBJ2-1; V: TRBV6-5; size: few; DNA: TGTGCCAGCAGTTACCGGGCAGGGAGAGTCGATGAGCAGTTCTTC; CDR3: CASSYRAGRVDEQFF
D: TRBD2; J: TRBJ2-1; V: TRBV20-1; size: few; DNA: TGCAGTGCCAACTCCGGGACTAGCGGGGGGGCCTACAATGAGCAGTTCTTC; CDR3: CSANSGTSGGAYNEQFF
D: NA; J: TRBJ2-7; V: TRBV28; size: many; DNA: TGTGCCAGCAGTTCTCTCCCGGAGCAGTACTTC; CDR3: CASSSLPEQYF
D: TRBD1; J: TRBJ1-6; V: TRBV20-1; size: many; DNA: TGCAGTGCTAGAGATCGGACAGGGCGTAATTCACCCCTCCACTTT; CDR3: CSARDRTGRNSPLHF
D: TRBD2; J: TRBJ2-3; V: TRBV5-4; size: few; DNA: TGTGCCAGCAGCTTGGTATCCCGGAGCGGGGGGGCTCCAGATACGCAGTATTTT; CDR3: CASSLVSRSGGAPDTQYF
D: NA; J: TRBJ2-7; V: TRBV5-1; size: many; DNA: TGTGCCAGCAGCTTAGTGGGAGACGAGCAGTACTTC; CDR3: CASSLVGDEQYF
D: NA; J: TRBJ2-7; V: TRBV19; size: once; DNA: TGTGCCAGTAGTATAGCGGCCCGAGCGGCGTACGAGCAGTACTTC; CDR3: CASSIAARAAYEQYF
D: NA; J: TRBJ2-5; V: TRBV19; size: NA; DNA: TGTGCCAGTAGGATAGTAGGGTTGAGAGAGACCCAGTACTTC; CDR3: CASRIVGLRETQYF
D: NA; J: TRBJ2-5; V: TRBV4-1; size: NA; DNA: TGCGCCAGCAGCCCTCGTCAGGGCGGGGTAGATACCCAGTACTTC; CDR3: CASSPRQGGVDTQYF
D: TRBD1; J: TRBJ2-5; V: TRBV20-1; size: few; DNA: TGCAGTGCTAGCCCAAACAGGGGTGAGACCCAGTACTTC; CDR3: CSASPNRGETQYF
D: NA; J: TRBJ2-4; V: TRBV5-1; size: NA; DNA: TGCGCCAGCAGCTCTCGACAGGCACACTCCAAAACCTCACTAGCCAAAAACATTCAGTACTTC; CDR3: CASSSRQAHSKTSLAKNIQYF
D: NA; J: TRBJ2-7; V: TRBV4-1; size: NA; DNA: TGCGCCAGCAGCGCAACGTGGGGGAGAACCTACGAGCAGTACTTC; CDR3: CASSATWGRTYEQYF
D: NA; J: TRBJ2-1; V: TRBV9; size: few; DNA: TGTGCCAGCAGCGTAACAGGCCTGAGCTCCTACAATGAGCAGTTCTTC; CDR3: CASSVTGLSSYNEQFF
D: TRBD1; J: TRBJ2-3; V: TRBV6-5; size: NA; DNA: TGTGCCAGCACTTCAGCCCCGGGACAGGGGGCAACAGATACGCAGTATTTT; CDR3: CASTSAPGQGATDTQYF
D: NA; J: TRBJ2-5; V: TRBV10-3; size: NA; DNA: TGTGCCATCAGTGTGGGCCAAGAGACCCAGTACTTC; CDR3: CAISVGQETQYF
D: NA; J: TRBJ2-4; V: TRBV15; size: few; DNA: TGTGCCACCAGCAGAGGAGTAGGGGGGCGGTTTCTTCAGTACTTC; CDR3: CATSRGVGGRFLQYF